The rows below give T cell receptor beta chains drawn from one sample of a study of blood T cell repertoires in COVID-19. Sequencing used immunoSEQ multiplex PCR; TCRdb keeps in-frame clones, though not all of them. The sample comprises over 250,000 clones, approximately 90% of which are singletons, and 2% to 3% rests with the top ten. The specimen sequenced was PBMCs or T cells enriched from blood (not recorded which). These receptors originate from a woman between 18 and 29 years old who had recovered from COVID-19. Each CDR3 is given with its conserved first and last residue. A D gene is named only where the DNA matches it firmly. For some rows the clone size is stated as once, few or many, or as a class when expanded; others skip it.

.	.	TRBV3-1/TRBV3-2	TRBJ2-7	TGTGCCAGCAGCCAAAGGCGGGTTACCTACGAGCAGTACTTC	CASSQRRVTYEQYF
.	TRBD1	TRBV29-1	TRBJ1-2	TGCAGCGTTGAAGACCGTGACAGGGAGTATGGCTACACCTTC	CSVEDRDREYGYTF
.	TRBD1	TRBV28	TRBJ1-5	TGTGCCAGCACTCTTAGGACAGGCCCTAATCAGCCCCAGCATTTT	CASTLRTGPNQPQHF
.	.	TRBV19	TRBJ2-3	TGTGCCAGTAGTAAAACGGGCCCGCCGAGGGCAGATACGCAGTATTTT	CASSKTGPPRADTQYF
.	TRBD1	TRBV6-5	TRBJ2-2	TGTGCCAGCAGTTACTCGGGTAGGGGGCTTGCCGGGGAGCTGTTTTTT	CASSYSGRGLAGELFF
medium-sized	TRBD1	TRBV24-1	TRBJ1-5	TGTGCCGTAGACACAGGGGATAGCAATCAGCCCCAGCATTTT	CAVDTGDSNQPQHF
.	TRBD2	TRBV28	TRBJ2-4	TGTGCCAGCAGCCCCGGACTAGCGGGGGAGCAGGGGGGCATTCAGTACTTC	CASSPGLAGEQGGIQYF
.	TRBD1	TRBV25-1	TRBJ2-2	TGTGCCAGTCGACAGGGGGCGCGCGGGGAGCTGTTTTTT	CASRQGARGELFF
.	.	TRBV2	TRBJ1-6	TGTGCCACCAGAGGGGAAGGTGGAATGGGTTCACCCCTCCACTTT	CATRGEGGMGSPLHF
.	TRBD1	TRBV5-4	TRBJ1-6	TGTGCCAGCAGAATATGGACAGGGACTTCACCCCTCCACTTT	CASRIWTGTSPLHF
.	TRBD1	TRBV2	TRBJ1-1	TGTGCCGGTACAGGGGACACTGAAGCTTTCTTT	CAGTGDTEAFF
.	TRBD1	TRBV10-3	TRBJ1-6	TGTGCCATCAGTGGACAGGGCTCCTATAATTCACCCCTCCACTTT	CAISGQGSYNSPLHF
.	TRBD2	TRBV9	TRBJ2-4	TGTGCCAGCAGCGTAGGCGGGGCTACGGGGGGCATTCAGTACTTC	CASSVGGATGGIQYF
.	.	TRBV2	TRBJ2-5	TGTGCCAGCGGGGGATTGCGGGGGACCCAGTACTTC	CASGGLRGTQYF
.	.	TRBV4-1	TRBJ1-1	TGCGCCAGCAATACTATGGGTGGCACTGAAGCTTTCTTT	CASNTMGGTEAFF
.	TRBD1	TRBV12-3/TRBV12-4	TRBJ1-2	TGTGCCAGCAGTTTGACAGGGATTTATGGCTACACCTTC	CASSLTGIYGYTF
.	.	TRBV7-9	TRBJ1-1	TGTGCCAGCAGCCGGGGGAGGGGTAACACTGAAGCTTTCTTT	CASSRGRGNTEAFF
few	TRBD1	TRBV11-2	TRBJ2-7	TGTGCCAGCAGCCCTCAGGGGGCGTTTTCCTACGAGCAGTACTTC	CASSPQGAFSYEQYF
few	.	TRBV5-6	TRBJ1-6	TGTGCCAGCAGCAGCGGCAGGGGCACCCATTATAATTCACCCCTCCACTTT	CASSSGRGTHYNSPLHF
once	.	TRBV9	TRBJ2-1	TGTGCCAGCACCGCATTGAGCTCCTACAATGAGCAGTTCTTC	CASTALSSYNEQFF
.	TRBD2	TRBV2	TRBJ2-5	TGTGCCAGCAGTGAGTTAGCGGGGGGGCCGCAAGAGACCCAGTACTTC	CASSELAGGPQETQYF
.	TRBD2	TRBV2	TRBJ2-3	TGTGCCAGCAGTGAGGGACGGTTCAGGGCCAGCGGGGGAACAGATACGCAGTATTTT	CASSEGRFRASGGTDTQYF
.	.	TRBV5-1	TRBJ1-1	TGCGCCAGCAGCCCGAATTTAGGGGACTCCTGGAACACTGAAGCTTTCTTT	CASSPNLGDSWNTEAFF
.	.	TRBV7-9	TRBJ1-4	TGTGCCAGCAGCTTAGGGTACGGGGTGGACTCTGCTAATGAAAAACTGTTTTTT	CASSLGYGVDSANEKLFF
.	.	TRBV15	TRBJ2-7	TGTGCCACCAGCAGAGTCCCTGGGGCAGCATACGAGCAGTACTTC	CATSRVPGAAYEQYF
.	.	TRBV5-1	TRBJ1-5	TGCGCCAGCAGCCAAGGGCCGGGAAGCTGGCAGCCCCAGCATTTT	CASSQGPGSWQPQHF
.	TRBD1	TRBV5-1	TRBJ2-2	TGCGCCAGCAGCATAAGGACAGGGGGCAACACCGGGGAGCTGTTTTTT	CASSIRTGGNTGELFF
.	TRBD1	TRBV12-3/TRBV12-4	TRBJ1-6	TGTGCCAGCAGTTGGACAGGGGGCCCGAACCTCCACTTT	CASSWTGGPNLHF
.	TRBD2	TRBV27	TRBJ2-1	TGTGCCAGCAGTCTTGGACTAGCGGGGGGGCGTAATGAGCAGTTCTTC	CASSLGLAGGRNEQFF
.	.	TRBV3-1/TRBV3-2	TRBJ2-1	TGTGCCAGCAGCCAATGGGAAAGGAGGAATGAGCAGTTCTTC	CASSQWERRNEQFF
.	.	TRBV11-1	TRBJ2-1	TGTGCCAGCAGTAACGGCGGACTTGAAGGGCAGTTCTTC	CASSNGGLEGQFF
.	TRBD1	TRBV28	TRBJ1-2	TGTGCCAGCAGTTTATGGGACAGGGGTGATGGCTACACCTTC	CASSLWDRGDGYTF
.	.	TRBV6-5	TRBJ1-6	TGTGCCAGCGGAACCATGGGACTCGGAAATTCACCCCTCCACTTT	CASGTMGLGNSPLHF
.	TRBD1	TRBV27	TRBJ1-2	TGTGCCAGCAGTTTATCCTCCGGGACAGGTGACTTCTATGGCTACACCTTC	CASSLSSGTGDFYGYTF
.	.	TRBV19	TRBJ1-1	TGTGCCAGTAGTATTGTGGCACCAAACACTGAAGCTTTCTTT	CASSIVAPNTEAFF
.	.	TRBV21-1	TRBJ2-1	TGTGCCAGCCCCGGGACTAGCGGGGGCAATGAGCAGTTCTTC	CASPGTSGGNEQFF
.	.	TRBV19	TRBJ1-5	TGTGCCAGTAGTATCCCCTACACGGAAGAGGACCAGCATTTT	CASSIPYTEEDQHF
once	TRBD2	TRBV7-9	TRBJ2-2	TGTGCCAGCAGCTTCCCAGCGGGGGGTCGGGCCGGGGAGCTGTTTTTT	CASSFPAGGRAGELFF
.	TRBD1	TRBV14	TRBJ1-1	TGTGCCAGCAGCCAAACCGGGACAGGGGTTGCGAACACTGAAGCTTTCTTT	CASSQTGTGVANTEAFF
once	TRBD1	TRBV28	TRBJ1-4	TGTGCCAGCAGTCCTATGAGGGGCGACAGGGAGGATAACGAAAAACTGTTTTTT	CASSPMRGDREDNEKLFF
.	TRBD2	TRBV7-9	TRBJ2-7	TGTGCCAGCGCGCGGGGGGGTATAGGCTACGAGCAGTACTTC	CASARGGIGYEQYF
.	.	TRBV6-5	TRBJ2-7	TGTGCCAGCAGTTCCCCTAGAGACGAGCAGTACTTC	CASSSPRDEQYF
.	.	TRBV4-1	TRBJ1-2	TGCGCCAGCAGCCACCCGGGGGAGCACTATGGCTACACCTTC	CASSHPGEHYGYTF
.	TRBD1	TRBV6-1	TRBJ1-2	TGTGCCAGCAGTGAACGGGGGGACAGGGATGGCTACACCTTC	CASSERGDRDGYTF
.	.	TRBV28	TRBJ1-2	TGTGCCAGCAGTTCAGGAACTAACTATGGCTACACCTTC	CASSSGTNYGYTF
once	TRBD1	TRBV28	TRBJ2-7	TGTGCCAGCAACGGACAGGGGGCGAGGGAGCAGTACTTC	CASNGQGAREQYF
.	.	TRBV19	TRBJ1-1	TGTGCCAGTAGCCCAAGACGGGGAGATGAAGCTTTCTTT	CASSPRRGDEAFF
.	.	TRBV10-3	TRBJ2-3	TGTGCCATCAGTGTAGGGGGGGATGGGCAGTATTTT	CAISVGGDGQYF
.	TRBD1	TRBV18	TRBJ1-2	TGTGCCAGTTCCGTAGGGGGCAACAGTAACTATGGCTACACCTTC	CASSVGGNSNYGYTF
.	.	TRBV7-3	TRBJ1-1	TGTGCCAGCAGCTTATCGGGGGGATACACTGAAGCTTTCTTT	CASSLSGGYTEAFF
.	.	TRBV6-4	TRBJ1-2	TGTGCCAGCAGCACAGGTCTAGCTAACTATGGCTACACCTTC	CASSTGLANYGYTF
once	.	TRBV19	TRBJ2-1	TGTGCCAGTAGTATCGGAGGGTGGGAGCAGTTCTTC	CASSIGGWEQFF